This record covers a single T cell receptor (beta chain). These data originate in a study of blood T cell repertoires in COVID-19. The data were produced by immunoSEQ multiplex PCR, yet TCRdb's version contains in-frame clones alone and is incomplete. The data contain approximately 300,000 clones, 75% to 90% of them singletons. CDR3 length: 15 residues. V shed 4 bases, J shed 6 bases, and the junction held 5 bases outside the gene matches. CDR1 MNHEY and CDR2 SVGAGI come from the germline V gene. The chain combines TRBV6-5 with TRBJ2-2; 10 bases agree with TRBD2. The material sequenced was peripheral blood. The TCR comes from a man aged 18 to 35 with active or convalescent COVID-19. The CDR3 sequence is CASSWASGGSGELFF. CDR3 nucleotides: TGTGCCAGCAGTTGGGCTAGCGGGGGTTCCGGGGAGCTGTTTTTT.